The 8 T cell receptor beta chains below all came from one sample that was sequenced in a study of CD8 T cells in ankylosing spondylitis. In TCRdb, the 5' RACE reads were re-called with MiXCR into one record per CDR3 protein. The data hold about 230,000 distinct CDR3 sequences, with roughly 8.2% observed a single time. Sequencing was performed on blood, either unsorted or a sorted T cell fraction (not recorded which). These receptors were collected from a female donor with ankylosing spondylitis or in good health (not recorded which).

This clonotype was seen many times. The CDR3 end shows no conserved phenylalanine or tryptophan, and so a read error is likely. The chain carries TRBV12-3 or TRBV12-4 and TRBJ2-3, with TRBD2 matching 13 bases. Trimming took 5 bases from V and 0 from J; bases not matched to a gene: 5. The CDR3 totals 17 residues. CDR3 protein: CASSPPGLAGSTDTQYC. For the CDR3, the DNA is TGTGCCAGCAGTCCTCCGGGACTAGCGGGAAGCACAGATACGCAGTATTGT.

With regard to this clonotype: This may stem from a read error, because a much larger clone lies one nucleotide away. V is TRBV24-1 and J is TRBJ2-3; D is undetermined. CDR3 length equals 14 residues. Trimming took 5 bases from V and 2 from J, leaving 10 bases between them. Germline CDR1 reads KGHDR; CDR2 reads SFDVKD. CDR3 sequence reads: CATSGDKSTDTQYF. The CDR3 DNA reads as TGTGCCACCAGTGGAGACAAGTCCACAGATACGCAGTATTTT.

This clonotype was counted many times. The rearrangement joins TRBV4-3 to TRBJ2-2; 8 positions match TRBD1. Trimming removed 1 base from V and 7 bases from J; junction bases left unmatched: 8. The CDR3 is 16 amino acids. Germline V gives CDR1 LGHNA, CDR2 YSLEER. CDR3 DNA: TGCGCCAGCAGCCAAGGCAGGGGGCGTGGTAACGGGGAGCTGTTTTTT. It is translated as CASSQGRGRGNGELFF.

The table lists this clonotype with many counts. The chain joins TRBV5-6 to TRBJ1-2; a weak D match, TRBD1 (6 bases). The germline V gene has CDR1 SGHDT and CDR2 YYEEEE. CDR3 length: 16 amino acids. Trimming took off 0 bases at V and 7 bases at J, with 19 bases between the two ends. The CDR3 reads CASSLVFRGFGGGYTF. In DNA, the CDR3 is TGTGCCAGCAGCTTGGTTTTCAGGGGTTTCGGAGGTGGCTACACCTTC.

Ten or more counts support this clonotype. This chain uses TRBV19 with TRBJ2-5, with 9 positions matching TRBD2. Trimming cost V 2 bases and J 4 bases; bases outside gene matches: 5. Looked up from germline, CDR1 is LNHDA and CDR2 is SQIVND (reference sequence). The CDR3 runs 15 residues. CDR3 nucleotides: TGTGCCAGTAGTATAATAGCGGGAGTACGAGAGACCCAGTACTTC. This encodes CASSIIAGVRETQYF.

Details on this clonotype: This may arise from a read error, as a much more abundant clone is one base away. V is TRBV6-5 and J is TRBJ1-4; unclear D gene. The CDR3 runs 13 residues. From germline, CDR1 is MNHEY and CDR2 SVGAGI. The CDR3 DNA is TGTGCCAGCAGTTATCCGGGCAACGAAAAACTGCTTTTT. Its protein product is CASSYPGNEKLLF.

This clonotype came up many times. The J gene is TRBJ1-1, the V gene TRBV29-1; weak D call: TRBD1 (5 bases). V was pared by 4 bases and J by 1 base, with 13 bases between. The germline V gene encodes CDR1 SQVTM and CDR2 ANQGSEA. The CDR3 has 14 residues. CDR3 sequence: CSVGFRQRNTEAFF. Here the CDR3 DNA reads TGCAGCGTTGGATTTAGACAGCGGAACACTGAAGCTTTCTTT.

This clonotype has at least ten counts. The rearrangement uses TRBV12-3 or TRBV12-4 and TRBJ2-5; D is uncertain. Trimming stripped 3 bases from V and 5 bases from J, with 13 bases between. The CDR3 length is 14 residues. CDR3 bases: TGTGCCAGCAGTTTGACTTTTGGGTTGGAGACCCAGTACTTC. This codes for CASSLTFGLETQYF.